Below, 25 T cell receptor beta chains from the same sample are listed, as sequenced in a study of T-cell reconstitution after alpha-beta-depleted transplantation in children. Molecular barcoding with unique molecular identifiers was used for the TCRbeta library. TCRdb fed the PCR reads into MiXCR, producing one record per CDR3 protein. The sample contains 500,000 to 750,000 distinct CDR3 sequences, 25% to 30% of which appear only once. The sample consisted of PBMCs, taken before TCRalphabeta/CD19-depleted stem cell transplant. These receptors were obtained from a boy under two years old with Wiskott-Aldrich syndrome, due to receive a stem cell transplant.

This clonotype was counted between two and nine times. The V and J genes are TRBV25-1 and TRBJ2-5, with 7 bases matching TRBD2. Germline assignment: CDR1 MGHDK and CDR2 SYGVNS. Trimming removed 4 bases from V and 0 bases from J; junction bases left unmatched: 5. This CDR3 is built from 15 residues. DNA for the CDR3: TGTGCCAGCAGTGGTCTAGCGGTAGACCAAGAGACCCAGTACTTC. Translated: CASSGLAVDQETQYF.

The chain has TRBV12-3 or TRBV12-4 and TRBJ1-2; D uncertain. V was trimmed by 6 bases and J by 7 bases, leaving 12 bases between them. The CDR3 consists of 12 residues. Here the CDR3 reads CASSSSKSGYTF. CDR3 bases: TGTGCCAGCAGCTCCTCGAAGAGTGGCTACACCTTC.

This clonotype turned up a few times. The CDR3 sequence is CASSSRTPNYGYTF. CDR3 in DNA: TGTGCCAGCAGTTCGCGGACACCCAACTATGGCTACACCTTC. The genes are TRBV6-5 and TRBJ1-2, with D possibly being TRBD1 (5 bases). Germline loops: CDR1 MNHEY, CDR2 SVGAGI. Trimming left V 4 bases short and J 2 bases short, with 11 bases between. CDR3 length: 14 residues.

Only a few counts were recorded for this clonotype. The chain carries TRBV12-3 or TRBV12-4 and TRBJ1-5; TRBD1 agrees at 9 bases. The CDR3 contains 13 residues. Trimming cost V 6 bases and J 5 bases; bases outside gene matches: 2. CDR3 sequence: CASRQGADQPQHF. The CDR3 region has the DNA TGTGCCAGCAGACAGGGGGCTGATCAGCCCCAGCATTTT.

The chain joins TRBV5-6 to TRBJ2-7; unclear D gene. The CDR3 is 14 residues long. The V end lost 0 bases, the J end lost 0 bases, and 7 bases lay between the germline ends. The germline V gene has CDR1 SGHDT and CDR2 YYEEEE. This CDR3 is CASSLVENSYEQYF. CDR3 DNA sequence: TGTGCCAGCAGCTTGGTTGAGAACTCCTACGAGCAGTACTTC.

This rearrangement joins TRBV19 to TRBJ2-2; D is undetermined. CDR1 and CDR2 (germline): LNHDA, SQIVND (reference sequence). CDR3 length: 15 amino acids. Deletions cut 1 base from V and 0 bases from J, with 6 bases between. CDR3: CASSIGGANTGELFF. CDR3 sequence (DNA): TGTGCCAGTAGTATAGGGGGTGCGAACACCGGGGAGCTGTTTTTT.

J is TRBJ1-2 and V is TRBV5-1, with unresolved D. Trimming cost V 0 bases and J 5 bases, with 8 bases left between them. CDR1 SGHRS and CDR2 YFSETQ come from the germline V gene. The CDR3 runs to 13 residues. This chain's CDR3 is CASSLEVQYGYTF. The CDR3 bases are TGCGCCAGCAGCTTGGAAGTTCAGTATGGCTACACCTTC.

This clonotype has just one count. V and J are TRBV20-1 and TRBJ2-1, with D perhaps TRBD2 (5 bases). The CDR3 is made up of 14 amino acids. V was trimmed by 5 bases and J by 4 bases, leaving 15 bases between them. Germline V gene lookup returns CDR1 DFQATT and CDR2 SNEGSKA (reference sequence). The CDR3 loop is CSARTRLGYNEQFF. DNA of the CDR3: TGCAGTGCTCGAACTAGATTGGGTTACAATGAGCAGTTCTTC.

The V gene is TRBV5-1, the J gene TRBJ2-1, with D possibly being TRBD2 (6 bases). The V end was cut by 1 base, the J end by 10 bases, with 21 bases between. Germline V lookup: CDR1 SGHRS, CDR2 YFSETQ. The CDR3 has 16 residues. The CDR3 here is CASSLMGGSGVGEQFF. CDR3 bases: TGCGCCAGCAGCTTGATGGGCGGGTCGGGAGTCGGGGAGCAGTTCTTC.

The rearrangement links TRBV28 to TRBJ2-5, with D perhaps assigned TRBD1 or TRBD2 (5 bases each). With 1 base removed from V and 5 bases from J, the gap between germline ends came to 14 bases. CDR3 length: 15 amino acids. The germline V gene encodes CDR1 MDHEN and CDR2 SYDVKM. CDR3: CASSLLFSGTETQYF. The DNA of the CDR3 is TGTGCCAGCAGTTTATTATTCTCAGGGACGGAGACCCAGTACTTC.

This clonotype was seen a handful of times. The V gene is TRBV27, the J gene TRBJ2-7, with D possibly TRBD2 on 5 matching bases. Germline assignment: CDR1 MNHEY and CDR2 SMNVEV (reference sequence). V was cut by 6 bases and J by 5 bases, with 17 bases left in between. The length of the CDR3 is 14 residues. The CDR3 nucleotides are TGTGCCAGCAGGGAGGCCACGGCCTACAACGAGCAGTACTTC. Its protein product is CASREATAYNEQYF.

This rearrangement joins TRBV20-1 to TRBJ2-5; 8 bases are shared with TRBD1. Trimming at V came to 8 bases and at J to 5 bases, leaving 7 bases not matched to a gene. Germline V lookup: CDR1 DFQATT, CDR2 SNEGSKA (reference sequence). The CDR3 covers 12 residues. The CDR3 bases are TGCAGTAAGGACAGGGATGGCGAGACCCAGTACTTC. This gives the protein CSKDRDGETQYF.

The V and J genes are TRBV6-1 and TRBJ1-1, with D possibly being TRBD1 (6 bases). This CDR3 has 13 residues. Deletions cut 6 bases from V and 4 bases from J, with 12 bases between. Germline-derived CDR1 and CDR2 are MNHNS and SASEGT. CDR3 in amino acids: CASRPQGFTEAFF. CDR3 DNA sequence: TGTGCCAGCAGACCACAGGGTTTCACTGAAGCTTTCTTT.

The J gene is TRBJ1-6, the V gene TRBV28; 8 positions agree with TRBD1. The CDR3 covers 17 residues. Trimming removed 4 bases from V and 3 bases from J; junction bases left unmatched: 8. Germline CDR1 reads MDHEN; CDR2 reads SYDVKM. CDR3 nucleotides: TGTGCCAGCAGTTCATATGGGACAGGCGGCTATAATTCACCCCTCCACTTT. It specifies CASSSYGTGGYNSPLHF.

This clonotype occurred a few times. The V and J genes are TRBV5-1 and TRBJ2-7; 8 bases fit TRBD2. The junction had 6 bases not matched to a gene; V was cut back by 4 bases and J by 6 bases. Germline assignment: CDR1 SGHRS and CDR2 YFSETQ. The CDR3 is made up of 13 amino acids. CDR3 bases: TGCGCCAGCAGCCCCACGGGGGGGCTCGAGCAGTACTTC. Protein: CASSPTGGLEQYF.

In this sample, this clonotype turned up a few times. The chain employs TRBV10-3 and TRBJ2-3, with 9 bases identical to TRBD2. The CDR3 is 16 residues long. Germline V gives CDR1 ENHRY, CDR2 SYGVKD. The J segment lost 3 bases and the V segment lost 3 bases, leaving 7 bases of the junction unmatched. The CDR3 coding sequence is TGTGCCATCAGTGAAGGGCTAGCGGGAATGACAGATACGCAGTATTTT. Translation: CAISEGLAGMTDTQYF.

This clonotype was detected only a few times. The CDR3 sequence: CASSPNRGGDIQYF. The CDR3 DNA reads TGTGCCAGCAGTCCCAACAGGGGTGGGGACATTCAGTACTTC. The rearrangement uses TRBV27 and TRBJ2-4; 7 bases align to TRBD1. Trimming cost V 5 bases and J 8 bases; bases outside gene matches: 9. CDR1 and CDR2 from the germline V gene are MNHEY and SMNVEV (reference sequence). CDR3 length: 14 amino acids.

The chain joins TRBV5-5 to TRBJ2-1, with TRBD2 matching 7 bases. There are 16 residues in the CDR3. V lost 0 bases and J lost 4; bases outside the gene matches: 7. Germline V gene data show CDR1 as SGHKS and CDR2 as YYEKEE (reference sequence). Here the CDR3 DNA reads TGTGCCAGCAGCTTGGTGGGCAGCGGGGCGTACAATGAGCAGTTCTTC. Its protein is CASSLVGSGAYNEQFF.

This clonotype was counted once. This chain links TRBV10-3 with TRBJ1-3; 7 bases line up with TRBD1. The germline V gene encodes CDR1 ENHRY and CDR2 SYGVKD. With V trimmed by 10 bases and J by 5 bases, 2 bases remained unmatched. CDR3 length: 11 amino acids. In DNA, the CDR3 is TGTGCCACGACAGGGCGAAACACCATATATTTT. It encodes CATTGRNTIYF.

A single count supports this clonotype. The genes are TRBV5-1 and TRBJ2-3, with TRBD2 identical over 14 bases. This CDR3 is built from 16 residues. V lost 0 bases, J lost 10 bases, and 7 bases stayed unmatched. Germline V gene data show CDR1 as SGHRS and CDR2 as YFSETQ. This CDR3 reads CASSLARGLAGEAQYF. For the CDR3, the DNA is TGCGCCAGCAGCTTGGCCCGGGGACTAGCGGGAGAGGCGCAGTATTTT. Supplemented by reference TRBV5-1 and TRBJ2-3, the full variable domain reads KAGVTQTPRYLIKTRGQQVTLSCSPISGHRSVSWYQQTPGQGLQFLFEYFSETQRNKGNFPGRFSGRQFSNSRSEMNVSTLELGDSALYLCASSLARGLAGEAQYFGPGTRLTVL.

The genes are TRBV5-1 and TRBJ2-7; unclear D gene. CDR3 length equals 15 residues. The V end was cut by 1 base, the J end by 2 bases, with 13 bases between. Germline loops: CDR1 SGHRS, CDR2 YFSETQ. The CDR3 coding sequence is TGCGCCAGCAGCTTGAGTCTAGACAAAACCTACGAGCAGTACTTC. This codes for CASSLSLDKTYEQYF. Combining the CDR3 with reference TRBV5-1 and TRBJ2-7 gives the whole variable domain KAGVTQTPRYLIKTRGQQVTLSCSPISGHRSVSWYQQTPGQGLQFLFEYFSETQRNKGNFPGRFSGRQFSNSRSEMNVSTLELGDSALYLCASSLSLDKTYEQYFGPGTRLTVT.

In this sample, this clonotype turned up a few times. The chain uses TRBV5-1 and TRBJ2-1; possibly TRBD2 for D (6 bases). V lost 3 bases to trimming and J lost 2 bases, with 12 bases between them. The germline V gene encodes CDR1 SGHRS and CDR2 YFSETQ. The CDR3 runs to 15 residues. For the CDR3, the DNA is TGCGCCAGCAGCTCCCTCGGAGGGACCTACAATGAGCAGTTCTTC. Residues: CASSSLGGTYNEQFF.

The chain uses TRBV5-1 and TRBJ2-1; no firm D call. The V end was cut by 3 bases, the J end by 7 bases, with 11 bases between. The germline V gene encodes CDR1 SGHRS and CDR2 YFSETQ. This CDR3 is built from 13 residues. The CDR3 here is CASSSSTGNEQFF. Written as DNA, the CDR3 is TGCGCCAGCAGCTCTTCTACTGGAAATGAGCAGTTCTTC.

The rearrangement uses TRBV4-1 and TRBJ1-2, with 8 bases aligning to TRBD1. Germline V CDR1 and CDR2: MGHRA, YSYEKL. V lost 0 bases and J lost 4; bases outside the gene matches: 7. The CDR3 is made up of 16 amino acids. CDR3 DNA sequence: TGCGCCAGCAGCCAAGATCTTCAGGGGGCGGGCTATGGCTACACCTTC. Amino acids: CASSQDLQGAGYGYTF.

The rearrangement uses TRBV20-1 and TRBJ1-3; D ambiguous. Germline CDR1 DFQATT, CDR2 SNEGSKA (reference sequence). The V end was cut by 5 bases, the J end by 4 bases, with 6 bases between. The CDR3 loop spans 11 amino acids. CDR3 DNA: TGCAGTGCTGGCGGAGGAAACACCATATATTTT. It specifies CSAGGGNTIYF.